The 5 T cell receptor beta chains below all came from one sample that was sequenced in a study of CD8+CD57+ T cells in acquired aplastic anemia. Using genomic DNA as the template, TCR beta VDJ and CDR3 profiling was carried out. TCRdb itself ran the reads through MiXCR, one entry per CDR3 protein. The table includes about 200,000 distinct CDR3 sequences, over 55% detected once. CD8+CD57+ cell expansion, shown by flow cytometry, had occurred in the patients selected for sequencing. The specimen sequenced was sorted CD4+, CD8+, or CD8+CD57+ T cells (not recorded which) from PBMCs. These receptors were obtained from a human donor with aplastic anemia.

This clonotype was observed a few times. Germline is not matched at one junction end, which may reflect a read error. The CDR3 sequence: CASSVDRYNSPLHF. In nucleotides, the CDR3 is TGTGCCAGCAGCGTAGACAGGTATAATTCACCCCTCCACTTT. This chain links TRBV11-3 with TRBJ1-6, with D possibly TRBD1 on 6 matching bases. The CDR3 extends over 14 amino acids. Germline V lookup: CDR1 SGHNT, CDR2 YENEEA.

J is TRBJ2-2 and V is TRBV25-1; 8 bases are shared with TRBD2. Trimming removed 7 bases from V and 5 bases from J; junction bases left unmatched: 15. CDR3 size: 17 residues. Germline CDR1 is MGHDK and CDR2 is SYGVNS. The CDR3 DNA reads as TGTGCCAGCACGGGGTCCAGGAGCGGGAGTGATACCGGGGAGCTGTTTTTT. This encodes CASTGSRSGSDTGELFF.

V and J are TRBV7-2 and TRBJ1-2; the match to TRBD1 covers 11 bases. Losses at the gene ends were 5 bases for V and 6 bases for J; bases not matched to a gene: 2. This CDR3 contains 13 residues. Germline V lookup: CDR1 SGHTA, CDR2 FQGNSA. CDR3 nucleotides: TGTGCCAGCAGCCAGGGACAGGGGGATGGCTACACCTTC. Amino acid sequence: CASSQGQGDGYTF.

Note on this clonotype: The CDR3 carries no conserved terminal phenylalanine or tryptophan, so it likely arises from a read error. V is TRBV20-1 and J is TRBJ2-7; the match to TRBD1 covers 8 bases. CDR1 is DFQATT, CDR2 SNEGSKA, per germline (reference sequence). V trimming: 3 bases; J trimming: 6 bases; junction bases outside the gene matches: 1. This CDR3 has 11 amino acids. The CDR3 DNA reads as TGCAGTGCTAGTACAGGGGGCGAGCAGTACTTA. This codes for CSASTGGEQYL.

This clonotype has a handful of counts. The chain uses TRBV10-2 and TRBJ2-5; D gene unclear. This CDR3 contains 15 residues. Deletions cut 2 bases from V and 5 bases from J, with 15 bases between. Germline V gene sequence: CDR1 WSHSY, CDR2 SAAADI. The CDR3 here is CASSEHSLVHETQYF. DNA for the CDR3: TGCGCCAGCAGTGAGCATAGCCTAGTGCATGAGACCCAGTACTTC.